This TCR beta chain was retrieved from a study of blood T cell repertoires in COVID-19. Whole-study context: Sample material is recorded as cDNA or gDNA derived from T cells, B-cell-depleted T cells, or PBMCs.

J was trimmed by 5 bases and V by 3 bases; bases with no gene match: 8. CDR3 size: 14 residues. CDR1 GTSNPN and CDR2 SVGIG come from the germline V gene (reference sequence). While infection was still active, Seattle patients were enrolled and then followed longitudinally. Source study methods: Using reference gene primer amplification, nucleated cell counts were estimated. TCRdb's table, derived via immunoSEQ multiplex PCR, lists solely in-frame clones and lacks some. V and J calls and clone size are copied from that table; D and trimming were computed from the DNA. The sample has about 440,000 clones; 70% to 90% are singletons.

V and J are TRBV30 and TRBJ2-5, with 8 bases that match TRBD2. This TCR was recovered from a woman aged 45-59 years with COVID-19, enrolled during active disease. What was sequenced was peripheral blood. Written as DNA, the CDR3 is TGTGCCTGGAGCCGGGGGGGGGTTAGGGAGACCCAGTACTTC. Translating gives CAWSRGGVRETQYF. Full variable domain (rest looked up from reference TRBV30 and TRBJ2-5): SQTIHQWPATLVQPVGSPLSLECTVEGTSNPNLYWYRQAAGRGLQLLFYSVGIGQISSEVPQNLSASRPQDRQFILSSKKLLLSDSGFYLCAWSRGGVRETQYFGPGTRLLVL.